A single sample gave rise to the 6 T cell receptor beta chains below, sequenced in a study of cytomegalovirus exposure and HLA in healthy donors. PCR involved 60 Vbeta and 13 Jbeta primers. Produced via immunoSEQ multiplex PCR; TCRdb's table is partial and in-frame only. Of 95,000 to 150,000 clones in the sample, about two thirds are singletons; the top ten hold less than 5%. The sample was PBMCs. These receptors came from a man aged 25 to 40 in good health and CMV-seronegative.

The chain carries TRBV4-3 and TRBJ2-7, with 7 bases lining up with TRBD2. The CDR3 is 16 amino acids. CDR1 is LGHNA and CDR2 is YSLEER in the germline V gene. V lost 1 base to trimming and J lost 3 bases; unmatched junction nucleotides: 9. DNA for the CDR3: TGCGCCAGCAGCCAAGGGGCTACTAGCGCATACTACGAGCAGTACTTC. Protein sequence: CASSQGATSAYYEQYF.

The CDR3 reads CASSYDRANYNEQFF. The CDR3 DNA reads TGTGCCAGTAGTTACGACAGGGCTAACTACAATGAGCAGTTCTTC. The J gene is TRBJ2-1, the V gene TRBV19; 7 bases are a match to TRBD1. This CDR3 is 15 amino acids long. Per the germline V gene, CDR1 is LNHDA and CDR2 is SQIVND (reference sequence). V was pared by 5 bases and J by 3 bases, with 7 bases of the junction left unmatched.

The chain is built from TRBV5-5 and TRBJ1-2, with TRBD1 matching 10 bases. The V gene's germline CDR1 is SGHKS and CDR2 YYEKEE (reference sequence). There are 14 residues in the CDR3. V was pared by 10 bases and J by 4 bases, with 10 bases of the junction left unmatched. In DNA form, the CDR3 reads TGTGCCGGGGGACCGGGACAGGGGATCTATGGCTACACCTTC. Translated, it gives CAGGPGQGIYGYTF.

The CDR3 sequence: CASSFHGTGGDTQYF. In DNA form, the CDR3 reads TGTGCCAGCAGTTTTCATGGGACAGGGGGTGATACGCAGTATTTT. The J gene is TRBJ2-3, the V gene TRBV28; 11 bases line up with TRBD1. Germline CDR1 and CDR2: MDHEN and SYDVKM. This CDR3 spans 15 amino acids. With V trimmed by 3 bases and J by 6 bases, 5 bases remained unmatched.

This rearrangement joins TRBV6-1 to TRBJ1-4; 7 nucleotides line up with TRBD1. V lost 5 bases to trimming and J lost 7 bases; unmatched junction nucleotides: 10. Germline V CDR1 and CDR2: MNHNS, SASEGT. The CDR3 loop spans 15 amino acids. For the CDR3, the DNA is TGTGCCAGCAGTCGACAGGGTTTTAGGCGTGAAAAACTGTTTTTT. Its protein product is CASSRQGFRREKLFF.

This clone has a single count. The chain is built from TRBV30 and TRBJ1-6, with 9 bases that match TRBD1. The germline CDR1 and CDR2 sequences are GTSNPN and SVGIG (reference sequence). The length of the CDR3 is 15 residues. Trimming removed 5 bases from V and 1 base from J; junction bases left unmatched: 3. In DNA, the CDR3 is TGTGCCTGGGAGACAGGGGGATCCTATAATTCACCCCTCCACTTT. This translates into CAWETGGSYNSPLHF.